This TCR beta chain was recorded in a study of blood T cells in healthy people across ages. V was clipped by 6 bases and J by 4 bases, with 12 bases between them. Germline V gene sequence: CDR1 SNHLY, CDR2 FYNNEI. The CDR3 length is 13 residues. Next came a second PCR, run for roughly 6 to 11 cycles, which used a sample-barcoded 5' primer along with a J-beta primer mix. TCRdb recomputed calls from the 5' RACE reads with MiXCR, one row per CDR3 protein. Here the sample spans around 280,000 distinct CDR3 sequences, roughly 27% being singletons. This clonotype was counted only a few times. Material: blood. V gene TRBV2 combines with J gene TRBJ2-5; no clear D. The receptor was derived from a woman aged 65 to 85 in good health. Here the CDR3 reads CASSASLGETQYF. The CDR3 coding sequence is TGTGCCAGCAGCGCTTCTTTAGGAGAGACCCAGTACTTC.